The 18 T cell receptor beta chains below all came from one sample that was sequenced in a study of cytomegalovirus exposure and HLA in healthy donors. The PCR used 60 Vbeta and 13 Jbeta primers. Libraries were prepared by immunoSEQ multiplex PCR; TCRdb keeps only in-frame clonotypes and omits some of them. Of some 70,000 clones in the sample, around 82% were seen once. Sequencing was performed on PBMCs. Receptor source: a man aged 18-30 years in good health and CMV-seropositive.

The CDR3 DNA sequence: TGTGCCAGCAGGCCTCTAGGCTACTACGAGCAGTACTTC. Translating gives CASRPLGYYEQYF. The genes are TRBV6-6 and TRBJ2-7, with D hard to call. Trimming took 6 bases from V and 3 from J, leaving 12 bases between them. CDR1 MNHNY and CDR2 SVGAGI come from the germline V gene (reference sequence). The CDR3 has 13 residues.

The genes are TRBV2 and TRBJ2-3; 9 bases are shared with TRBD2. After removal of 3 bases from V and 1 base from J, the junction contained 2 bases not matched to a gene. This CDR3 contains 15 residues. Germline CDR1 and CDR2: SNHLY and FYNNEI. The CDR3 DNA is TGTGCCAGCAGTGAGAGGACTAGCGGCACAGATACGCAGTATTTT. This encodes CASSERTSGTDTQYF.

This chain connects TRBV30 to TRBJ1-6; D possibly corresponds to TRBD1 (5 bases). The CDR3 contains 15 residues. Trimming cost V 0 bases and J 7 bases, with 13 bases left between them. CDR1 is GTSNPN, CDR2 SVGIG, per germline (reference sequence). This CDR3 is CAWSVLREENSPLHF. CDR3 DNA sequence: TGTGCCTGGAGTGTACTCAGGGAGGAAAATTCACCCCTCCACTTT.

In DNA, the CDR3 is TGTGCCAGCAGCCGGTTACGGGGGAACCAAGAGACCCAGTACTTC. This translates into CASSRLRGNQETQYF. The rearrangement uses TRBV7-8 and TRBJ2-5; TRBD2 might be the D (6 bases). Per the germline V gene, CDR1 is SGHVS and CDR2 is FQNEAQ. V lost 5 bases, J lost 0 bases, and 13 bases lay in between. The CDR3 runs to 15 residues.

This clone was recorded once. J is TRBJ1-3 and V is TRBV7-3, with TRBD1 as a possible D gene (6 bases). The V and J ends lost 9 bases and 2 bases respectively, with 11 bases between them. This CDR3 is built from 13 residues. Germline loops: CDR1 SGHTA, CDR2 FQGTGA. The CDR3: CASATGPGNTIYF. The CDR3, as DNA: TGTGCCAGTGCCACAGGGCCTGGAAACACCATATATTTT.

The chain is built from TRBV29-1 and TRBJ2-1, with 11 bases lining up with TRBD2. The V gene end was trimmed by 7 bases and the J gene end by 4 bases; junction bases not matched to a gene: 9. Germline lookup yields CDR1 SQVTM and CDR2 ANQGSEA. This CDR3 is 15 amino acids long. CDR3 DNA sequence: TGCAGCGCTTTCCTAGCGGGGGGCCGATACAATGAGCAGTTCTTC. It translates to CSAFLAGGRYNEQFF.

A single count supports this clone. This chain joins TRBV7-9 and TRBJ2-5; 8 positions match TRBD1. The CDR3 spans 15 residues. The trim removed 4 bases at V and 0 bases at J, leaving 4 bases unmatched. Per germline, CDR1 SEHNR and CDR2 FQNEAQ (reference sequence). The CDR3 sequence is CASSYRTGHQETQYF. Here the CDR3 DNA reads TGTGCCAGCAGCTACCGGACAGGGCACCAAGAGACCCAGTACTTC.

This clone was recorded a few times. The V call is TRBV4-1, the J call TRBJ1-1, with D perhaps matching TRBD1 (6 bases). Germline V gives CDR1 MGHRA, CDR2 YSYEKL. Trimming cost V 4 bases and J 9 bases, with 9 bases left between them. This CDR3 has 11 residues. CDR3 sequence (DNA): TGCGCCAGCAGCCTGACAGGCCAAGCTTTCTTT. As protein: CASSLTGQAFF.

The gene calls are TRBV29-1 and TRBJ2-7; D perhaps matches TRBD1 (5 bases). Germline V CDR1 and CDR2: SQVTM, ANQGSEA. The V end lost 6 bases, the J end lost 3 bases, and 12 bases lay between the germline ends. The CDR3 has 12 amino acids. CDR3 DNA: TGCAGCGTCCTCCAAGACAGCTACGAGCAGTACTTC. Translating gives CSVLQDSYEQYF.

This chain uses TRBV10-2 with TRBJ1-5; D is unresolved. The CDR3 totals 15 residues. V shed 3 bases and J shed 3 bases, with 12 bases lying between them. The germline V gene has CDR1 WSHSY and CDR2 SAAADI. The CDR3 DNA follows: TGCGCCAGCAGTGATCCGGGGTTATTCAATCAGCCCCAGCATTTT. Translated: CASSDPGLFNQPQHF.

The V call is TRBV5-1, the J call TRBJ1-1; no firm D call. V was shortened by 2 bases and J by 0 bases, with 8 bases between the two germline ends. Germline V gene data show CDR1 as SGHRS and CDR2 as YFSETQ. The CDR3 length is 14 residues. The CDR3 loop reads CASSLERLNTEAFF. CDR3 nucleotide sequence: TGCGCCAGCAGCTTAGAGCGATTGAACACTGAAGCTTTCTTT.

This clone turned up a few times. For the CDR3, the DNA is TGTGCCAGCAAGTTGGTGGGACAGGGGGCGGGGGAGCAGTACTTC. This gives the protein CASKLVGQGAGEQYF. The chain recombines TRBV2 with TRBJ2-7; TRBD1 agrees at 12 bases. CDR1 and CDR2 (germline): SNHLY, FYNNEI. The CDR3 covers 15 residues. J lost 7 bases, V lost 7 bases, and 11 bases had no gene match.

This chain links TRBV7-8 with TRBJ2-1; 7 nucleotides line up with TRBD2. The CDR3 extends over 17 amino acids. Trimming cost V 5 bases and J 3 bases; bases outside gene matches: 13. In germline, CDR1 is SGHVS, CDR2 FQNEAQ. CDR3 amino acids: CASSRARAASGYNEQFF. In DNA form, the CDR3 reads TGTGCCAGCAGCCGGGCCCGGGCGGCTAGCGGCTACAATGAGCAGTTCTTC.

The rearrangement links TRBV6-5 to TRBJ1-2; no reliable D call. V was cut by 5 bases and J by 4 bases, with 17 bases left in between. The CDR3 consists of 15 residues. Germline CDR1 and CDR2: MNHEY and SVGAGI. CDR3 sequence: CASSPGTGLSYGYTF. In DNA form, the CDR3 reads TGTGCCAGCAGTCCCGGTACCGGTCTGAGCTATGGCTACACCTTC.

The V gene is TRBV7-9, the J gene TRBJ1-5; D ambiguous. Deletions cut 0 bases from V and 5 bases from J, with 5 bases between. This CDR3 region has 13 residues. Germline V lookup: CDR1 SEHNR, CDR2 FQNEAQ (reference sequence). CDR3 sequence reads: CASSLAGDQPQHF. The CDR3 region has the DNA TGTGCCAGCAGCTTAGCGGGAGATCAGCCCCAGCATTTT.

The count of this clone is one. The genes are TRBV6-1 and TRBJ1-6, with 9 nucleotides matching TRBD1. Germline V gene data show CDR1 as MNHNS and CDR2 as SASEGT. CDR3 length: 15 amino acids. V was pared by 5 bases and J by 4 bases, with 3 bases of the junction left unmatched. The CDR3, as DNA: TGTGCCAGCAGTACAGGGGGCCGTTATAATTCACCCCTCCACTTT. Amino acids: CASSTGGRYNSPLHF.

CDR3 amino acids: CASSLGLEQEQFF. The CDR3, as DNA: TGCGCCAGCAGCCTGGGACTAGAGCAGGAGCAGTTCTTC. The chain has TRBV5-1 and TRBJ2-1; 8 positions match TRBD2. CDR3 length: 13 amino acids. Germline assignment: CDR1 SGHRS and CDR2 YFSETQ. After removal of 4 bases from V and 10 bases from J, the junction contained 7 bases not matched to a gene.

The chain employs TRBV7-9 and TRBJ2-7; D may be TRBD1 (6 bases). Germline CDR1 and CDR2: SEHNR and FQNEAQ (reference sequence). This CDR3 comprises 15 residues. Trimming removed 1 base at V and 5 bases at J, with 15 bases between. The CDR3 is CASSLEAGAIDEQYF. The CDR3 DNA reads TGTGCCAGCAGCTTAGAGGCAGGGGCGATCGACGAGCAGTACTTC.